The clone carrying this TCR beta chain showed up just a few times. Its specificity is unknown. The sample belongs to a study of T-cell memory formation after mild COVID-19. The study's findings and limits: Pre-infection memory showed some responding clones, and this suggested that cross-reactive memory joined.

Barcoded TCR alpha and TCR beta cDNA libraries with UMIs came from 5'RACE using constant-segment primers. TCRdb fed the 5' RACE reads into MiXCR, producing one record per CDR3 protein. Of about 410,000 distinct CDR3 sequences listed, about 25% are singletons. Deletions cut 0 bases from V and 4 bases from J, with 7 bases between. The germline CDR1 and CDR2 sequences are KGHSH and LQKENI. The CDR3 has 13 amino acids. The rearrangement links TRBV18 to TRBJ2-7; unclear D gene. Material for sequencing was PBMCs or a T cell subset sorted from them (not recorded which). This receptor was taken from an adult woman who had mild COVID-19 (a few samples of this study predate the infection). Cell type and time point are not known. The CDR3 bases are TGTGCCAGCTCACCACCATCCCTTTACGAGCAGTACTTC. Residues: CASSPPSLYEQYF.